A selection of T cell receptor beta chains follows, all from one sample in a study of technical replicates of blood from several donors. The repertoire was sequenced with immunoSEQ multiplex PCR; TCRdb's copy has only in-frame clones and lacks some. Of about 69,000 clones listed, approximately 89% were seen once; the top ten hold approximately 4.6%. Sequencing was performed on PBMCs. The receptors originated from a human donor in good health. Some clones in this sample may be carry-over from other donors' samples. CDR3s include the opening cysteine and the closing phenylalanine or tryptophan. A D gene is named only where the DNA matches it firmly. Where a row states a size, it is once, few, many or the class of an expanded clone; other rows omit it.

d_call j_call clone_size v_call cdr3_nt cdr3_aa
TRBD1 TRBJ1-6 once TRBV30 TGTGCCTGGAGGGCAGGGGGAAATTCACCCCTCCACTTT CAWRAGGNSPLHF
. TRBJ2-7 once TRBV27 TGTGCCAGCAGTTTAAACGTACTAGCCTACGAGCAGTACTTC CASSLNVLAYEQYF
. TRBJ2-5 . TRBV9 TGTGCCAGCAGCGTAGCGTCAGGGAAAGAGACCCAGTACTTC CASSVASGKETQYF
TRBD1 TRBJ2-7 . TRBV7-9 TGTGCCAGCAGCTTATGGCTAGGGACAGGGGCTTACGAGCAGTACTTC CASSLWLGTGAYEQYF
TRBD1 TRBJ2-3 once TRBV11-3 TGTGCCAGCAGCCCGGGACAGGGGTTGGCAGATACGCAGTATTTT CASSPGQGLADTQYF
. TRBJ1-1 . TRBV16 TGTGCCAGCAGCCAATGGGCAGCGAACACTGAAGCTTTCTTT CASSQWAANTEAFF
TRBD2 TRBJ2-2 . TRBV6-5 TGTGCCAGCAGCGACGGGACTAGCGAGGCCGGGGAGCTGTTTTTT CASSDGTSEAGELFF
. TRBJ2-1 . TRBV21-1 TGTGCCAGCAGCAACGCCTGGGGGGCGGGAGGCCGACTTAACAATGAGCAGTTCTTC CASSNAWGAGGRLNNEQFF
TRBD2 TRBJ2-2 few TRBV12-5 TGTGCTAGTGGTTTGGGCCTAGGGCGGGGGGGCAAGAACACCGGGGAGCTGTTTTTT CASGLGLGRGGKNTGELFF
. TRBJ1-3 . TRBV30 TGTGCCTGGAGTGCCGGGACAACCGGAAACACCATATATTTT CAWSAGTTGNTIYF
. TRBJ1-2 . TRBV5-4 TGTGCCAGCAGCTTGGCTGGCGGAAACTATGGCTACACCTTC CASSLAGGNYGYTF
. TRBJ1-4 . TRBV2 TGTGCCAGCAGTGGACAGTATGAAAAACTGTTTTTT CASSGQYEKLFF
. TRBJ1-2 . TRBV27 TGTGCCAGCAGATCAACAGGTCGGTCTGGCTATGGCTACACCTTC CASRSTGRSGYGYTF
TRBD1 TRBJ1-1 . TRBV18 TGTGCCAGCTCACCCCCTAAACAGGGGCGAAACACTGAAGCTTTCTTT CASSPPKQGRNTEAFF
. TRBJ1-3 . TRBV6-1 TGTGCCAGCAGTGAGAGGTTTGGGGGCTTAGCTGGAAACACCATATATTTT CASSERFGGLAGNTIYF
. TRBJ2-7 . TRBV30 TGTGCCTGGAGTGTACTTGAGGTACCCTACGAGCAGTACTTC CAWSVLEVPYEQYF
. TRBJ1-2 . TRBV18 TGTGCCAGCTCACCATCACAGGAGGGCTATGGCTACACCTTC CASSPSQEGYGYTF
. TRBJ1-2 . TRBV15 TGTGCCACCAGCTACAAAGGTCCAGGAGGCTACACCTTC CATSYKGPGGYTF
TRBD2 TRBJ2-7 . TRBV4-2 TGTGCCAGCAGCCAGATGACTAGCGGGGGGGCAAACGAGCAGTACTTC CASSQMTSGGANEQYF
TRBD1 TRBJ1-5 . TRBV6-1 TGTGCCAGCAGTATTACCGGGACAGGGTTCCTTATAGTGCATTTT CASSITGTGFLIVHF
. TRBJ1-2 . TRBV9 TGTGCCAGCAGCTCCCCGGGGGGGGGTAACTATGGCTACACCTTC CASSSPGGGNYGYTF
TRBD1 TRBJ2-7 once TRBV5-6 TGTGCCAGCAGCTTCAGGGGGCCCTACGAGCAGTACTTC CASSFRGPYEQYF
. TRBJ2-1 . TRBV21-1 TGTGCCCCAGGGGGTTTTGAGCAGTTCTTC CAPGGFEQFF
TRBD1 TRBJ1-3 . TRBV9 TGTGCCAGCAGCGTCGCCGGGACAGCTGGAAACACCATATATTTT CASSVAGTAGNTIYF
TRBD1 TRBJ1-2 . TRBV9 TGTGCCAGCAGCGCTCGGGGGACAGACTATGGCTACACCTTC CASSARGTDYGYTF
. TRBJ2-1 . TRBV11-2 TGTGCCAGCAGCTTATGGGGCGAGGATGAGCAGTTCTTC CASSLWGEDEQFF
TRBD1 TRBJ2-1 . TRBV5-6 TGTGCCAGCAGCTTTACCGGGACAGACTACAATGAGCAGTTCTTC CASSFTGTDYNEQFF
. TRBJ1-5 . TRBV19 TGTGCCAGTAACACTAGGGACAATCAGCCCCAGCATTTT CASNTRDNQPQHF
. TRBJ1-1 . TRBV7-2 TGTGCCAGCAGCTCTTCCGGGATCATCACTGAAGCTTTCTTT CASSSSGIITEAFF
. TRBJ2-5 few TRBV7-6 TGTGCCAGCAGCTCTACTGGGAGAGGGGGAGAGACCCAGTACTTC CASSSTGRGGETQYF
TRBD1 TRBJ1-1 . TRBV6-5 TGTGCCAGCAGTCTCCGGAAACAGGGGGGAAGAGCTTTCTTT CASSLRKQGGRAFF
. TRBJ1-4 . TRBV21-1 TGTGCCAGCGCCACGGGACGGGAGGGGGGGAATGAAAAACTGTTTTTT CASATGREGGNEKLFF
. TRBJ2-1 . TRBV18 TGTGCCAGCTCACCAACTTCGGACTCTTTTTTCTTC CASSPTSDSFFF
TRBD2 TRBJ2-5 . TRBV7-2 TGTGCCAGCAGCACAGGACTAGCGGGCGGCGGAGGAGTTAGAGAGACCCAGTACTTC CASSTGLAGGGGVRETQYF
TRBD2 TRBJ2-1 . TRBV5-6 TGTGCCAGCAGCTTGGGAGGGGAGGGGTCCTACAATGAGCAGTTCTTC CASSLGGEGSYNEQFF
TRBD1 TRBJ1-1 . TRBV30 TGTGCCTTAGGGACAGGGGGCAGAGAAGCTTTCTTT CALGTGGREAFF
TRBD2 TRBJ2-1 . TRBV11-2 TGTGCCAGCAGCTTACGTATGGGGACTAGCGGGAGGGACAATGAGCAGTTCTTC CASSLRMGTSGRDNEQFF
TRBD1 TRBJ1-2 . TRBV6-7 TGTGCCAGCAGTTACCTCGTTAGGACAGGTTGCCGAGAGGGCTACACCTTC CASSYLVRTGCREGYTF
. TRBJ2-7 . TRBV4-3 TGCGCCAGCAGCCACGGACTGGAGGTTGGCGAGCAGTACTTC CASSHGLEVGEQYF
. TRBJ2-7 medium-sized TRBV7-8 TGTGCCAGCAGCTTATCCCCCCGCTACCGAACCAACGAGCAGTACTTC CASSLSPRYRTNEQYF